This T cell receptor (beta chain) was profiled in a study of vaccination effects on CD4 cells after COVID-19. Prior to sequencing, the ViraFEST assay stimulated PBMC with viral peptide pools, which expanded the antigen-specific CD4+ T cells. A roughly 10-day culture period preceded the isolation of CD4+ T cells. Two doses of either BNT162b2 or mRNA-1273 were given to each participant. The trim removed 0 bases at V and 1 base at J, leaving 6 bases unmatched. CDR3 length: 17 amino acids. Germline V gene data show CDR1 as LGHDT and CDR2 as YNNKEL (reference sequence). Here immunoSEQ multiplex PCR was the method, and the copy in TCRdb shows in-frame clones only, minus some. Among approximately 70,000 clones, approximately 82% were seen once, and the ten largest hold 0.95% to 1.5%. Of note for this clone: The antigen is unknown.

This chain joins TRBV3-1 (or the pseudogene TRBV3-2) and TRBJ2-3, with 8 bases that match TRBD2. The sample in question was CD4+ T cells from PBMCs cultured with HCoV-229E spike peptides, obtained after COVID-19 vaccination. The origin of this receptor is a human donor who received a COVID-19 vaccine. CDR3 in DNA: TGTGCCAGCAGCCAAGATGAGAGGCGGGGGGGCACAGATACGCAGTATTTT. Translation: CASSQDERRGGTDTQYF.